This TCR beta chain was captured by sequencing in a study of T-cell reconstitution after alpha-beta-depleted transplantation in children. The library targeted TCRbeta and was prepared with unique molecular identifiers. TCRdb re-called the PCR reads through MiXCR, storing one row per CDR3 protein. In the table there are roughly 110,000 distinct CDR3 sequences, 10% of which are singletons. The V gene's germline CDR1 is SGHRS and CDR2 YFSETQ. The CDR3 runs to 16 residues. Trimming removed 2 bases from V and 3 bases from J; junction bases left unmatched: 9. General study results and limits: Hyperexpanded clones declined; after one year, newly produced T cells mostly supplied diversity. Some patients' high day-60 TCRbeta diversity was traced to surviving recipient T cells and thymic progenitors. It was reported that alpha-beta T cells came from several hundred expanded graft clones (about two months after transplant).

As to this clonotype: Its antigen is currently unknown.

The rearrangement joins TRBV5-1 to TRBJ2-7; 9 nucleotides align to TRBD1. The starting material was PBMCs, obtained before TCRalphabeta/CD19-depleted stem cell transplant. The receptor was isolated from a boy aged 2-15 years with acute lymphoblastic leukemia, due to receive a stem cell transplant. CDR3 nucleotides: TGCGCCAGCAGCTTACCTCCGGGACAGGGCGTCTACGAGCAGTACTTC. Its protein product is CASSLPPGQGVYEQYF.